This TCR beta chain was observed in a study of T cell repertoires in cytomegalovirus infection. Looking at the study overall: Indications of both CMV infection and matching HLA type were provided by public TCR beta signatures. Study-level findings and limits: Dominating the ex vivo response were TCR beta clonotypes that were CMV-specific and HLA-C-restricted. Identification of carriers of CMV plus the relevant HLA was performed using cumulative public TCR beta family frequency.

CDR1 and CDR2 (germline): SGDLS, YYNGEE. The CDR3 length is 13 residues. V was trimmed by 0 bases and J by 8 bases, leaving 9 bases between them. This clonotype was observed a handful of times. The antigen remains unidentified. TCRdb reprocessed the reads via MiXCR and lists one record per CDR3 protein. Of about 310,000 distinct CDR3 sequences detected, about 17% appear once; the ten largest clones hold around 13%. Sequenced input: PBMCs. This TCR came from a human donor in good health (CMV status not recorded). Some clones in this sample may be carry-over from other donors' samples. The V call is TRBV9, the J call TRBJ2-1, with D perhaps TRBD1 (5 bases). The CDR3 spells CASSVGQPDEQFF. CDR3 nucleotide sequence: TGTGCCAGCAGCGTAGGACAGCCGGATGAGCAGTTCTTC. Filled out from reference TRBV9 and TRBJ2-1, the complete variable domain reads DSGVTQTPKHLITATGQRVTLRCSPRSGDLSVYWYQQSLDQGLQFLIQYYNGEERAKGNILERFSAQQFPDLHSELNLSSLELGDSALYFCASSVGQPDEQFFGPGTRLTVL.